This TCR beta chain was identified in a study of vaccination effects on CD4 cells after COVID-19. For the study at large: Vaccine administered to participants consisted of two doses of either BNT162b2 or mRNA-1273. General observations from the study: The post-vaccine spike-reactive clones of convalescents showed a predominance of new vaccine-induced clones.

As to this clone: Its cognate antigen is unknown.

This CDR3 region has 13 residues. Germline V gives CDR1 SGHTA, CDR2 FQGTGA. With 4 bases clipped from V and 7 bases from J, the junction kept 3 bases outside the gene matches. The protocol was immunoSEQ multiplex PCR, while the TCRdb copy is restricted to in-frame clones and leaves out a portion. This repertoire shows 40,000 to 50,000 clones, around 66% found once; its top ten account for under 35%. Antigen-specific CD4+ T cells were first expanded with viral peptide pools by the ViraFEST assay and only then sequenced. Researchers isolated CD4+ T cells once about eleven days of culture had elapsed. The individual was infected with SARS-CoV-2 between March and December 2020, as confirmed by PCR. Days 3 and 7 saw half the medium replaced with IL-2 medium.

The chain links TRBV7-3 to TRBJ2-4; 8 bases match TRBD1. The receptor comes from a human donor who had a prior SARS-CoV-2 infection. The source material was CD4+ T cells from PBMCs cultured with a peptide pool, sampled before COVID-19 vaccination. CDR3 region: CASSSGQGNIQYF. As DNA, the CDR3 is TGTGCCAGCAGCTCTGGACAGGGTAACATTCAGTACTTC.